This T cell receptor beta chain was sequenced in a study of beta chain features in type 1 diabetes. Regarding the study as a whole: Naive, central memory and Treg TCRB repertoires seemed to resemble each other more closely in patients than they did in healthy donors. Reads derived from cDNA could over-represent cells showing high TCR expression. Junctions at VDJ sites from type 1 diabetes patients had fewer insertions and more deletions.

Cells sorted by CD45RO/CCR7/CD25/CD127/CD95/CD27 comprised CD4+ naive, central memory, regulatory and stem cell-like memory cells. Of the isolated RNA, all was reverse transcribed, and so the sequenced material was expressed TCRB transcripts. Assay used: immunoSEQ multiplex PCR; TCRdb lists only in-frame clones, some missing. The sample lists about 330,000 clones, 9.5% to 12% occurring once. This clone was counted a few times. What it binds is not known. The CDR3 spans 14 residues. Germline loops: CDR1 MDHEN, CDR2 SYDVKM. The V gene lost 1 base and the J gene lost 7 bases, with 13 bases spanning the gap.

The sequence derives from a woman aged 25 to 39 in good health. The rearrangement links TRBV28 to TRBJ2-5; tentatively, D is TRBD2 (5 bases). Specimen: naive CD4+ T cells from blood. The CDR3 sequence is CASSLSGSGGTQYF. CDR3 sequence (DNA): TGTGCCAGCAGTTTATCGGGGTCCGGAGGGACCCAGTACTTC.